The text below deals with one T cell receptor (beta chain). These data belong to a study of blood T cell repertoires in COVID-19. At the level of the study: There were acute and convalescent COVID-19 samples, and they came from the United States, Italy and Spain. Sample material is recorded as cDNA or gDNA derived from T cells, B-cell-depleted T cells, or PBMCs.

As handled by the study authors: Estimated nucleated cell counts came from reference gene primer amplification. The method was immunoSEQ multiplex PCR; TCRdb's version includes in-frame clones alone and lacks a portion of them. V, J and clone size derive from that table, while D and trimming were established from the DNA sequence. This table holds some 160,000 clones, over 75% found once. Germline-derived CDR1 and CDR2 are SGHTA and FQGTGA. V lost 5 bases to trimming and J lost 6 bases, with 13 bases between them. The length of the CDR3 is 13 residues. This TCR was recovered from a woman aged 45-59 years with acute or convalescent COVID-19. The chain has TRBV7-3 and TRBJ1-1; tentatively, D is TRBD1 (5 bases). Input material: peripheral blood. As DNA, the CDR3 is TGTGCCAGCAGCCCCCCCTCAGGGCCTGAAGCTTTCTTT. Protein sequence: CASSPPSGPEAFF. Full variable domain (missing parts from reference TRBV7-3 and TRBJ1-1): GAGVSQTPSNKVTEKGKYVELRCDPISGHTALYWYRQSLGQGPEFLIYFQGTGAADDSGLPNDRFFAVRPEGSVSTLKIQRTERGDSAVYLCASSPPSGPEAFFGQGTRLTVV.